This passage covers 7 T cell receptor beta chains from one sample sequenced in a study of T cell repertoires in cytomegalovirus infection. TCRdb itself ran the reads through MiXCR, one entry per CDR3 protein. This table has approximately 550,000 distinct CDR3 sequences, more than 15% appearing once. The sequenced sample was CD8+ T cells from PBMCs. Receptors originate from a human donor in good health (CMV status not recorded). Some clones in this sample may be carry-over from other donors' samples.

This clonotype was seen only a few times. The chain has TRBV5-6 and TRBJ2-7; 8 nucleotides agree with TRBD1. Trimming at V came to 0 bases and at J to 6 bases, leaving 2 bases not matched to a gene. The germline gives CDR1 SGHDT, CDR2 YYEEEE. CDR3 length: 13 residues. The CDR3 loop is CASSLGTGIEQYF. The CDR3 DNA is TGTGCCAGCAGCTTGGGGACAGGGATCGAGCAGTACTTC.

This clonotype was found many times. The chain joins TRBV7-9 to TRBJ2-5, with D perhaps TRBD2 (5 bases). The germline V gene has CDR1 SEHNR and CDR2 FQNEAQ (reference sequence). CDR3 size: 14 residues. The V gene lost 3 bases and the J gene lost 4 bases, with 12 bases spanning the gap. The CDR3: CASSFSRAGETQYF. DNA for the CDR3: TGTGCCAGCAGCTTTTCGAGGGCCGGAGAGACCCAGTACTTC.

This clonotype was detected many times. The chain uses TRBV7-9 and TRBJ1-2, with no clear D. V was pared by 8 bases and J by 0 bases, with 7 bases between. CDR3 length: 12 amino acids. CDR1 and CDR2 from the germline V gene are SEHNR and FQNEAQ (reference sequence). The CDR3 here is CASQAANYGYTF. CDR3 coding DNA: TGTGCCAGCCAGGCGGCTAACTATGGCTACACCTTC.

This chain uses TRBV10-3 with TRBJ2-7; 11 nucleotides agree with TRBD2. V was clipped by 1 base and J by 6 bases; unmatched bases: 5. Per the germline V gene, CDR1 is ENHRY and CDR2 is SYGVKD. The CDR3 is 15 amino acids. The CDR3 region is CAISELGTSGLEQYF. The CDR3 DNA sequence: TGTGCCATCAGTGAGTTAGGGACTAGCGGCCTCGAGCAGTACTTC.

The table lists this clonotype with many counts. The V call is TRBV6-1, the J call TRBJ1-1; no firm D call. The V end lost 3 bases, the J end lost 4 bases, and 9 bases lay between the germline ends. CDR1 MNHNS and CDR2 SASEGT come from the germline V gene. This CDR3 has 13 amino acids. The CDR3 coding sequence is TGTGCCAGCAGTGACACAGAATTCACTGAAGCTTTCTTT. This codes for CASSDTEFTEAFF.

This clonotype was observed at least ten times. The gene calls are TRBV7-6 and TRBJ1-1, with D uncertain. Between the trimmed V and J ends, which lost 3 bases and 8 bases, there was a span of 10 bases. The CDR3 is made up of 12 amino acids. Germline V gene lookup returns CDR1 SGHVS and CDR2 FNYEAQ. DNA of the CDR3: TGTGCCAGCAGCTTGTCAGCGAAAGAAGCTTTCTTT. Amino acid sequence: CASSLSAKEAFF.

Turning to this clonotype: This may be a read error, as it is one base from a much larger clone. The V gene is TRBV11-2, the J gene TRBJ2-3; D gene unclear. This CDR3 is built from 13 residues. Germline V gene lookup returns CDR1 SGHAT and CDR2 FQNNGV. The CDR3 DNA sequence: TGTGCCAGCAGCGTTACTGCTGTAGATACGGAGTATTTT. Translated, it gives CASSVTAVDTEYF.